The 11 T cell receptor beta chains reported below all come from one sample, sequenced in a study of CD8 T cells in ankylosing spondylitis. Findings of the study overall: A motif in TCR beta, a set of about eight highly homologous variants, appeared characteristic of ankylosing spondylitis blood.

The antigens for these receptors are not known. TCRdb re-analysed the 5' RACE reads in MiXCR, keeping a single row per CDR3 protein. Of about 460,000 distinct CDR3 sequences in the sample, less than 6% were seen once. Sample: blood, either unsorted or a sorted T cell fraction (not recorded which). Receptors were obtained from a male donor with ankylosing spondylitis.

This clonotype has ten or more counts. V and J are TRBV12-3 or TRBV12-4 and TRBJ1-2; D call uncertain. The CDR3 runs 14 residues. With 3 bases removed from V and 4 bases from J, the gap between germline ends came to 12 bases. CDR3 sequence (DNA): TGTGCCAGCAGTTTTCGGCGGAGTCTCTATGGCTACACCTTC. Protein sequence: CASSFRRSLYGYTF.

This clonotype was seen ten or more times. J is TRBJ1-2 and V is TRBV20-1, with 12 nucleotides matching TRBD1. The CDR3 has 12 residues. Germline CDR1 and CDR2: DFQATT and SNEGSKA (reference sequence). Trimming cost V 7 bases and J 8 bases; bases outside gene matches: 5. The CDR3 nucleotides are TGCAGTGGGGGACAGGGGGCGCGGGGCTACACCTTC. Encoded protein: CSGGQGARGYTF.

This clonotype was observed at least ten times. The rearrangement links TRBV20-1 to TRBJ2-3; the match to TRBD2 covers 7 bases. J lost 4 bases, V lost 1 base, and 5 bases had no gene match. The germline CDR1 and CDR2 sequences are DFQATT and SNEGSKA (reference sequence). CDR3 length: 14 amino acids. CDR3 DNA: TGCAGTGCTAGAGGGGCGGGGGACCCAGATACGCAGTATTTT. Its translation: CSARGAGDPDTQYF.

This clonotype was detected many times. The rearrangement joins TRBV4-2 to TRBJ1-2; 9 nucleotides align to TRBD1. Germline trimming cut 1 base from V and 7 bases from J; bases unmatched to any gene: 7. Germline CDR1 and CDR2: LGHNA and YNFKEQ. The CDR3 totals 15 residues. Here the CDR3 DNA reads TGTGCCAGCAGCCAAGCTCACAGGGGGCTTGTTGGCTACACCTTC. It encodes CASSQAHRGLVGYTF.

This clonotype was observed at least ten times. The V call is TRBV28, the J call TRBJ2-7; no definite D call. Trimming pared 6 bases from V and 4 bases from J, leaving 13 bases between. The CDR3 covers 13 residues. Germline values: CDR1 MDHEN, CDR2 SYDVKM. The CDR3 nucleotides read TGTGCCAGCAGCCGGAGATGGCAATACGAGCAGTACTTC. This translates into CASSRRWQYEQYF.

In its sample, this clonotype was seen many times. The V call is TRBV20-1, the J call TRBJ1-1; D uncertain. Per the germline V gene, CDR1 is DFQATT and CDR2 is SNEGSKA (reference sequence). This CDR3 contains 15 residues. V was clipped by 3 bases and J by 5 bases, with 19 bases between them. The CDR3 bases are TGCAGTGCTAGGGCCTGGAAAAAGGCCTCGACTGAAGCTTTCTTT. Its protein is CSARAWKKASTEAFF.

This clonotype was detected many times. V gene TRBV7-9 combines with J gene TRBJ2-2, with D possibly TRBD1 on 5 matching bases. Germline CDR1 reads SEHNR; CDR2 reads FQNEAQ (reference sequence). The CDR3 loop spans 15 amino acids. V lost 2 bases, J lost 5 bases, and 12 bases lay in between. DNA for the CDR3: TGTGCCAGCAGCTTAATAGGGGCCCGTACCGGGGAGCTGTTTTTT. Translated, it gives CASSLIGARTGELFF. Supplemented by reference TRBV7-9 and TRBJ2-2, the full variable domain reads DTGVSQNPRHKITKRGQNVTFRCDPISEHNRLYWYRQTLGQGPEFLTYFQNEAQLEKSRLLSDRFSAERPKGSFSTLEIQRTEQGDSAMYLCASSLIGARTGELFFGEGSRLTVL.

This clonotype has ten or more counts. The rearrangement joins TRBV20-1 to TRBJ1-1; D is unclear. The length of the CDR3 is 12 residues. V was trimmed by 0 bases and J by 8 bases, leaving 10 bases between them. Germline V CDR1 and CDR2: DFQATT, SNEGSKA (reference sequence). CDR3 coding DNA: TGCAGTGCTAGAGATGCGGGAACGGAAGCTTTCTTT. Its protein product is CSARDAGTEAFF.

This clonotype showed up many times. The V and J genes are TRBV7-8 and TRBJ2-7; D might be TRBD2 (6 bases). The germline CDR1 and CDR2 sequences are SGHVS and FQNEAQ. Trimming pared 1 base from V and 1 base from J, leaving 8 bases between. CDR3 length equals 14 residues. CDR3 region: CASSLGGKSYEQYF. CDR3 DNA sequence: TGTGCCAGCAGCTTAGGCGGGAAATCCTACGAGCAGTACTTC.

This clonotype was recorded many times. This chain connects TRBV6-6 to TRBJ2-7, with D hard to call. CDR3 length equals 11 residues. Germline CDR1 and CDR2: MNHNY and SVGAGI (reference sequence). V lost 3 bases, J lost 7 bases, and 7 bases lay in between. Here the CDR3 DNA reads TGTGCCAGCAGTTATTTGAGGGAGCAGTACTTC. Protein product: CASSYLREQYF.

In its sample, this clonotype was seen many times. The chain carries TRBV7-9 and TRBJ1-1; tentative D call: TRBD1 (6 bases). Germline values: CDR1 SEHNR, CDR2 FQNEAQ (reference sequence). The CDR3 covers 12 residues. The V and J ends lost 8 bases and 8 bases respectively, with 15 bases between them. The CDR3 loop is CASYSPGQEAFF. The DNA for the CDR3 is TGTGCCAGCTACAGCCCGGGACAAGAAGCTTTCTTT. Together with reference TRBV7-9 and TRBJ1-1, the CDR3 gives the full variable domain: DTGVSQNPRHKITKRGQNVTFRCDPISEHNRLYWYRQTLGQGPEFLTYFQNEAQLEKSRLLSDRFSAERPKGSFSTLEIQRTEQGDSAMYLCASYSPGQEAFFGQGTRLTVV.